This TCR beta chain emerged from a study of blood T cell repertoires in COVID-19. The CDR3 covers 15 residues. Germline lookup yields CDR1 LNHDA and CDR2 SQIVND (reference sequence). V was shortened by 6 bases and J by 0 bases, with 13 bases between the two germline ends. Clones were read by immunoSEQ multiplex PCR, and TCRdb kept only the in-frame ones, dropping some. There are 40,000 to 65,000 clones in the sample; 86% occur only once, and about 12% lies in the top ten. The sequence came from a man aged 70-80 years with active COVID-19. The material sequenced was peripheral blood. The chain joins TRBV19 to TRBJ2-3; weak D call: TRBD2 (6 bases). The CDR3 nucleotides read TGTGCCAGTAGCGGCGGGACGGGCAGCACAGATACGCAGTATTTT. It specifies CASSGGTGSTDTQYF.